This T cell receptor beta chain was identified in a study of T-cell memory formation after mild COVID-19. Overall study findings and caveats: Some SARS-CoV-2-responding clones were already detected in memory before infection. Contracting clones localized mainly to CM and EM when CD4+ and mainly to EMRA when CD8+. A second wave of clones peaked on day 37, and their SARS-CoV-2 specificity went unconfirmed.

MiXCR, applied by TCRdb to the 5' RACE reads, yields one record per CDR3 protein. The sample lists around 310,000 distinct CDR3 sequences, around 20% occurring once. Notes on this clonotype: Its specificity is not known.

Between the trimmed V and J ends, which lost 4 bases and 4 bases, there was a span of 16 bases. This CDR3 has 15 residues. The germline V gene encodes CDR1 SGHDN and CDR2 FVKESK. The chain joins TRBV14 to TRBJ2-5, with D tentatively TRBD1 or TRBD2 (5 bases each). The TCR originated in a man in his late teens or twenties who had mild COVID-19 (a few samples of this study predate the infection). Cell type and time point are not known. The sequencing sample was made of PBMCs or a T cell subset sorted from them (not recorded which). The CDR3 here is CASSRNPGRGETQYF. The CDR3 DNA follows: TGTGCCAGCAGCCGAAACCCGGGACGGGGAGAGACCCAGTACTTC.